The table lists the clone carrying this T cell receptor (beta chain) with a few counts. These data originate in a study of cytomegalovirus exposure and HLA in healthy donors. The PCR had 60 Vbeta and 13 Jbeta primers. Clones were read by immunoSEQ multiplex PCR, and TCRdb kept only the in-frame ones, dropping some. The sample contains some 180,000 clones, 79% of which appear only once. CDR3 size: 14 residues. Germline CDR1 reads LNHDA; CDR2 reads SQIVND (reference sequence). The J segment lost 2 bases and the V segment lost 3 bases, leaving 4 bases of the junction unmatched. This TCR came from a woman aged 25 to 45 in good health and CMV-seropositive. The chain couples TRBV19 to TRBJ2-7; 7 bases are a match to TRBD2. Sequences were obtained from PBMCs. In DNA form, the CDR3 reads TGTGCCAGTAGTATGAGGCGGGAGACCTACGAGCAGTACTTC. It encodes CASSMRRETYEQYF.